Listed here are 13 T cell receptor beta chains from one sample, sequenced in a study of blood T cell repertoires in COVID-19. Data came from immunoSEQ multiplex PCR; TCRdb stores just in-frame clones and leaves some out. The sample yields around 390,000 clones, about 86% seen once. The specimen sequenced was PBMCs or T cells enriched from blood (not recorded which). These receptors originate from a woman aged 45-65 years who had recovered from COVID-19.

V and J are TRBV5-1 and TRBJ1-1; D not certain. Germline assignment: CDR1 SGHRS and CDR2 YFSETQ. The CDR3 is made up of 15 amino acids. V lost 4 bases to trimming and J lost 3 bases, with 16 bases between them. The CDR3 DNA follows: TGCGCCAGCAGCCCGAGGGTTGGTTCGGACACTGAAGCTTTCTTT. As protein: CASSPRVGSDTEAFF. The full variable domain, completed using reference TRBV5-1 and TRBJ1-1, is KAGVTQTPRYLIKTRGQQVTLSCSPISGHRSVSWYQQTPGQGLQFLFEYFSETQRNKGNFPGRFSGRQFSNSRSEMNVSTLELGDSALYLCASSPRVGSDTEAFFGQGTRLTVV.

The chain is built from TRBV6-2 or TRBV6-3 and TRBJ1-1, with D perhaps matching TRBD1 (6 bases). Germline V gene data show CDR1 as MNHEY and CDR2 as SVGEGT. V was pared by 6 bases and J by 4 bases, with 12 bases between. The CDR3 runs 13 residues. CDR3: CASSQGQITEAFF. CDR3 bases: TGTGCCAGCAGCCAAGGACAGATCACTGAAGCTTTCTTT.

CDR3 sequence reads: CASTTTGGVGYTF. The CDR3 DNA is TGTGCCAGCACTACGACAGGGGGCGTTGGCTACACCTTC. V usage is TRBV6-5 and J usage is TRBJ1-2, with 10 nucleotides matching TRBD1. The germline V gene encodes CDR1 MNHEY and CDR2 SVGAGI. The CDR3 is 13 residues long. Unmatched junction bases numbered 6, after V lost 7 bases and J lost 7 bases.

This chain joins TRBV4-2 and TRBJ1-5, with 9 bases aligning to TRBD1. V gave up 3 bases and J gave up 6 bases; unmatched junction bases: 6. The CDR3 has 15 residues. Germline lookup yields CDR1 LGHNA and CDR2 YNFKEQ. CDR3 sequence reads: CASSQSQGASQPQHF. The CDR3 nucleotides read TGTGCCAGCAGCCAGTCACAGGGGGCTTCTCAGCCCCAGCATTTT.

This sequence joins TRBV19 and TRBJ1-2; TRBD1 agrees at 7 bases. This CDR3 region has 15 residues. Trimming cost V 3 bases and J 4 bases; bases outside gene matches: 8. CDR1 is LNHDA, CDR2 SQIVND, per germline (reference sequence). This chain's CDR3 is CASSILGQSIYGYTF. CDR3 coding DNA: TGTGCCAGTAGTATTTTGGGACAGTCAATCTATGGCTACACCTTC.

The chain uses TRBV19 and TRBJ1-2; tentatively, D is TRBD1 (6 bases). V was clipped by 10 bases and J by 4 bases, with 25 bases between them. From germline, CDR1 is LNHDA and CDR2 SQIVND (reference sequence). This CDR3 contains 16 residues. CDR3 protein: CATSTVAGGGVYGYTF. The CDR3 bases are TGTGCCACCTCAACTGTCGCAGGAGGGGGGGTCTATGGCTACACCTTC.

CDR3 sequence (DNA): TGCGCCAGCAGCCGACGACAGACCACCTACAATGAGCAGTTCTTC. This encodes CASSRRQTTYNEQFF. This chain links TRBV5-1 with TRBJ2-1; a weak D match, TRBD1 (5 bases). The germline V gene has CDR1 SGHRS and CDR2 YFSETQ. Trimming took 4 bases from V and 2 from J, leaving 13 bases between them. The CDR3 is 15 amino acids.

This clone occurred a few times. The V gene is TRBV5-8, the J gene TRBJ1-3; D possibly corresponds to TRBD1 (6 bases). CDR1 is SGHTS, CDR2 YDEGEE, per germline. Trimming removed 6 bases at V and 4 bases at J, with 32 bases between. The CDR3 is made up of 20 amino acids. CDR3 residues: CASTSFWGTGPRRKGNTIYF. The DNA for the CDR3 is TGTGCCAGCACCTCTTTTTGGGGAACAGGGCCAAGGAGGAAAGGAAACACCATATATTTT. The entire variable domain, with the rest obtained from reference TRBV5-8 and TRBJ1-3, is as follows: EAGVTQSPTHLIKTRGQQATLRCSPISGHTSVYWYQQALGLGLQFLLWYDEGEERNRGNFPPRFSGRQFPNYSSELNVNALELEDSALYLCASTSFWGTGPRRKGNTIYFGEGSWLTVV.

The chain combines TRBV11-2 with TRBJ1-1; D may be TRBD1 (5 bases). Germline V gives CDR1 SGHAT, CDR2 FQNNGV. Trimming cost V 10 bases and J 8 bases, with 26 bases left between them. This CDR3 comprises 15 residues. The CDR3 sequence: CATKRMGGSHQEAFF. CDR3 sequence (DNA): TGTGCCACCAAGAGGATGGGGGGTAGTCACCAAGAAGCTTTCTTT.

The chain links TRBV10-3 to TRBJ2-7, with 7 bases lining up with TRBD1. CDR3 length equals 15 residues. V gave up 6 bases and J gave up 2 bases; unmatched junction bases: 10. Germline V gene sequence: CDR1 ENHRY, CDR2 SYGVKD. CDR3 sequence reads: CAIRGRDSEPYEQYF. The DNA for the CDR3 is TGTGCCATCAGGGGCCGGGACAGCGAACCCTACGAGCAGTACTTC.

The V and J genes are TRBV9 and TRBJ1-5; TRBD1 matches at 7 bases. Germline V gene sequence: CDR1 SGDLS, CDR2 YYNGEE. V gave up 7 bases and J gave up 1 base; unmatched junction bases: 11. The CDR3 spans 16 residues. CDR3 in DNA: TGTGCCAGCCCCAAGAAGGGGGCCTGGAGCAATCAGCCCCAGCATTTT. This encodes CASPKKGAWSNQPQHF.

The chain recombines TRBV6-5 with TRBJ1-4; D not resolved. CDR3 length: 15 residues. Germline V gives CDR1 MNHEY, CDR2 SVGAGI. V lost 4 bases and J 7 bases, leaving 16 bases between the germline ends. Here the CDR3 reads CASSFGRGIREKLFF. In DNA, the CDR3 is TGTGCCAGCAGTTTTGGTCGGGGAATCCGTGAAAAACTGTTTTTT.

This clone was counted a single time. The genes are TRBV19 and TRBJ1-5; 8 bases match TRBD1. J gave up 1 base and V 6 bases, and 23 bases lay outside the gene matches. CDR1 and CDR2 from the germline V gene are LNHDA and SQIVND (reference sequence). CDR3 length: 21 amino acids. CDR3: CASSRTGNLRSTPLSNQPQHF. For the CDR3, the DNA is TGTGCCAGTAGCCGGACAGGGAACTTGAGATCCACCCCCTTAAGCAATCAGCCCCAGCATTTT.